A selection of T cell receptor beta chains follows, all from one sample in a study of blood T cell repertoires in COVID-19. Generated by immunoSEQ multiplex PCR, the TCRdb table keeps only in-frame clones and is missing some. The sample includes roughly 280,000 clones, about 88% of them seen just once. The sequenced material came from PBMCs or T cells enriched from blood (not recorded which). These receptors came from a woman aged 45-65 years who had recovered from COVID-19. Both conserved end residues are part of each CDR3. D genes are given only for firm matches. Part of the rows lack a size; the others show once, few, many or a class for expanded clones.

>TRBJ1-1|.|few|TRBV7-2
CASSPLLGYTEAFF
TGTGCCAGCAGCCCCCTTTTGGGCTACACTGAAGCTTTCTTT
>TRBJ1-2|TRBD1|.|TRBV9
CASSKGQGNYGYTF
TGTGCCAGCAGCAAGGGACAGGGAAACTATGGCTACACCTTC
>TRBJ1-5|.|.|TRBV28
CASSPQSPGRNQPQHF
TGTGCCAGCAGTCCTCAAAGTCCAGGGCGCAATCAGCCCCAGCATTTT
>TRBJ1-1|.|.|TRBV6-5
CASSYGQNTEAFF
TGTGCCAGCAGTTATGGGCAGAACACTGAAGCTTTCTTT
>TRBJ2-5|TRBD1|.|TRBV27
CASSLGTGVRETQYF
TGTGCCAGCAGTCTAGGGACAGGGGTTCGAGAGACCCAGTACTTC
>TRBJ1-2|.|.|TRBV6-5
CASSSREGYGYTF
TGTGCCAGCAGTTCCAGGGAGGGCTATGGCTACACCTTC
>TRBJ2-7|TRBD1|.|TRBV5-1
CASSLGQGAVVSF
TGCGCCAGCAGCTTGGGACAGGGGGCCGTGGTCAGCTTC
>TRBJ1-2|TRBD1|.|TRBV6-5
CASRRGAGGDYGYTF
TGTGCCAGCAGAAGGGGGGCAGGGGGCGACTATGGCTACACCTTC
>TRBJ2-7|.|.|TRBV19
CASSPTGGPYEQYF
TGTGCCAGTAGTCCAACCGGGGGGCCCTACGAGCAGTACTTC
>TRBJ2-7|.|.|TRBV29-1
CSVTEALEQYF
TGCAGCGTGACCGAGGCGCTCGAGCAGTACTTC
>TRBJ1-2|TRBD1|.|TRBV5-8
CASSTRDSFRRGYTF
TGTGCCAGCAGCACCCGGGACAGTTTTCGGCGGGGCTACACCTTC
>TRBJ1-2|.|.|TRBV28
CASSQARVSGYTF
TGTGCCAGCAGCCAGGCCAGGGTATCCGGCTACACCTTC
>TRBJ1-2|TRBD1|.|TRBV15
CATSRDQRQGSVKYGYTF
TGTGCCACCAGCAGAGATCAGAGACAGGGGTCGGTTAAGTATGGCTACACCTTC
>TRBJ1-6|TRBD1|.|TRBV19
CASSIALDRARPYNSPLHF
TGTGCCAGTAGTATAGCCCTAGACAGGGCCCGTCCGTATAATTCACCCCTCCACTTT
>TRBJ2-3|.|once|TRBV28
CASSLPGSGTDTQYF
TGTGCCAGCAGTTTACCGGGGTCTGGCACAGATACGCAGTATTTT
>TRBJ1-2|TRBD1|.|TRBV10-3
CAISAPGGVYGYTF
TGTGCCATCAGTGCCCCAGGGGGCGTATATGGCTACACCTTC
>TRBJ1-4|TRBD1|.|TRBV7-4
CASSSTGTNEKLFF
TGTGCCAGCAGCTCGACAGGGACTAATGAAAAACTGTTTTTT
>TRBJ1-5|.|few|TRBV18
CASSPPQGQPQHF
TGTGCCAGCTCACCACCGCAGGGGCAGCCCCAGCATTTT
>TRBJ2-6|.|.|TRBV7-2
CASSPGRAGANVLTF
TGTGCCAGCAGCCCCGGGAGAGCTGGGGCCAACGTCCTGACTTTC
>TRBJ1-2|.|.|TRBV4-3
CASSLVVQGAYGYTF
TGCGCCAGCAGCCTCGTGGTACAGGGAGCCTATGGCTACACCTTC
>TRBJ1-2|TRBD1|.|TRBV28
CASSPSGQGTYGYTF
TGTGCCAGCAGCCCATCGGGACAGGGGACCTATGGCTACACCTTC
>TRBJ1-2|.|.|TRBV28
CASSFQIKSVDGYTF
TGTGCCAGCAGTTTTCAGATCAAATCTGTGGATGGCTACACCTTC
>TRBJ1-3|.|.|TRBV28
CATWGGNTIYF
TGTGCCACATGGGGCGGAAACACCATATATTTT
>TRBJ2-1|.|.|TRBV11-2
CASRHPPQGPNEQFF
TGTGCCAGCAGACATCCCCCCCAGGGGCCGAATGAGCAGTTCTTC
>TRBJ2-7|TRBD1|few|TRBV18
CASSPTGAEQYF
TGTGCCAGCTCACCGACAGGGGCCGAGCAGTACTTC
>TRBJ2-2|.|once|TRBV6-5
CASSHSTSTTGELFF
TGTGCCAGCAGTCACAGTACGTCCACCACCGGGGAGCTGTTTTTT
>TRBJ1-2|TRBD1|.|TRBV2
CASSAGQGDYGYTF
TGTGCCAGCAGTGCAGGACAGGGCGACTATGGCTACACCTTC
>TRBJ2-1|TRBD2|once|TRBV14
CASSLTSGWNNEQFF
TGTGCCAGCAGCCTTACTAGCGGGTGGAACAATGAGCAGTTCTTC
>TRBJ2-1|TRBD2|.|TRBV7-2
CASSPTSASGSNEQFF
TGTGCCAGCAGCCCCACGTCGGCTAGCGGGAGCAATGAGCAGTTCTTC
>TRBJ2-7|.|.|TRBV10-2
CASRKGGAVHEQYF
TGCGCCAGCAGGAAAGGGGGGGCGGTCCACGAGCAGTACTTC
>TRBJ2-3|.|.|TRBV5-5
CASSSDLGADTQYF
TGTGCCAGCAGCTCAGATTTGGGCGCAGATACGCAGTATTTT
>TRBJ2-6|TRBD2|.|TRBV28
CASTTSGRPSGANVLTF
TGTGCCAGCACTACTAGCGGGAGACCTTCTGGGGCCAACGTCCTGACTTTC
>TRBJ1-1|.|.|TRBV28
CASRPPGGRVYEAFF
TGTGCCAGCAGGCCCCCCGGGGGGCGCGTCTACGAAGCTTTCTTT
>TRBJ2-7|TRBD2|.|TRBV12-3/TRBV12-4
CASSASGRGEQYF
TGTGCCAGCAGCGCTAGCGGGAGAGGGGAGCAGTACTTC
>TRBJ2-7|TRBD1|.|TRBV27
CASSSGQKITYEQYF
TGTGCCAGCAGTTCGGGACAGAAGATAACCTACGAGCAGTACTTC
>TRBJ1-3|TRBD1|.|TRBV29-1
CSVEEDRGPGYTIYF
TGCAGCGTTGAAGAAGACAGGGGGCCGGGATACACCATATATTTT
>TRBJ2-3|TRBD1|few|TRBV5-1
CASSFPSRDSSTDTQYF
TGCGCCAGCAGCTTCCCATCTCGGGACAGCAGCACAGATACGCAGTATTTT
>TRBJ2-1|.|.|TRBV6-2/TRBV6-3
CASSTGQRMNEQFF
TGTGCCAGCAGTACCGGACAGCGTATGAATGAGCAGTTCTTC
>TRBJ1-5|.|.|TRBV6-2/TRBV6-3
CASSSVGSAQPQHF
TGTGCCAGCAGCTCCGTGGGGAGCGCTCAGCCCCAGCATTTT
>TRBJ2-1|TRBD2|.|TRBV28
CASSFGGSGSNEQFF
TGTGCCAGCAGTTTCGGCGGGAGTGGAAGCAATGAGCAGTTCTTC
>TRBJ2-7|.|.|TRBV10-2
CASTDPTGRAYEQYF
TGCGCCAGCACTGACCCGACAGGTAGGGCCTACGAGCAGTACTTC
>TRBJ2-7|TRBD1|.|TRBV4-3
CASSHRTGASYEQYF
TGCGCCAGCAGCCATCGGACAGGGGCCTCCTACGAGCAGTACTTC
>TRBJ1-3|.|once|TRBV7-9
CASASDSVGNTIYF
TGTGCCAGCGCGTCGGACAGCGTTGGAAACACCATATATTTT
>TRBJ1-1|TRBD1|.|TRBV27
CASSFKTGGTMNTEAFF
TGTGCCAGCAGTTTTAAGACAGGGGGGACGATGAACACTGAAGCTTTCTTT
>TRBJ2-1|TRBD2|.|TRBV11-3
CASSLASAGGHSYNEQFF
TGTGCCAGCAGCTTAGCCTCCGCGGGAGGCCATTCCTACAATGAGCAGTTCTTC
>TRBJ1-1|.|.|TRBV6-2/TRBV6-3
CASSSGGRGRTEAFF
TGTGCCAGCAGTTCTGGCGGGCGGGGCAGGACTGAAGCTTTCTTT
>TRBJ2-1|TRBD2|.|TRBV14
CASSRHRRTSGEKGQFF
TGTGCCAGCAGCCGTCATAGGAGGACTAGCGGGGAAAAGGGGCAGTTCTTC
>TRBJ2-7|TRBD1|.|TRBV5-5
CASSQRTGGYEQYF
TGTGCCAGCAGCCAAAGGACAGGGGGATACGAGCAGTACTTC
>TRBJ1-1|.|.|TRBV18
CASSRSPYRDPEAFF
TGTGCCAGCTCACGCTCACCTTACAGGGACCCTGAAGCTTTCTTT
>TRBJ1-2|TRBD1|.|TRBV2
CASSPGQGDYGYTF
TGTGCCAGCAGCCCGGGACAGGGGGACTATGGCTACACCTTC
>TRBJ2-7|TRBD1|many|TRBV11-2
CASSSIPGQGHEQYF
TGTGCCAGCAGCTCTATACCGGGACAGGGTCACGAGCAGTACTTC
>TRBJ1-4|.|.|TRBV28
CASSTAGGDEKLFF
TGTGCCAGCAGTACCGCGGGGGGAGATGAAAAACTGTTTTTT
>TRBJ2-5|.|.|TRBV18
CASSPLLTGQETQYF
TGTGCCAGCTCACCCCTCCTAACAGGGCAAGAGACCCAGTACTTC
>TRBJ2-1|.|.|TRBV9
CASSEIDYNEQFF
TGTGCCAGCAGCGAGATAGATTACAATGAGCAGTTCTTC
>TRBJ2-1|.|.|TRBV11-2
CASSLSATTKTLVQFF
TGTGCCAGCAGCTTGTCTGCGACTACCAAAACATTAGTGCAGTTCTTC